This T cell receptor beta chain was captured by sequencing in a study of blood T cell repertoires in COVID-19. Participants spanned ages about 18 to 100 years and resided in 24 US areas. The study assigned cohorts using participant-reported clinical history. Using immunoSEQ multiplex PCR, the repertoire was profiled, and TCRdb retains in-frame clones only, with some absent. The sample records around 200,000 clones, 75% to 85% being singletons. Sequenced: PBMCs or T cells enriched from blood (not recorded which). The receptor comes from a woman in her 40s with acute COVID-19.

CDR3 protein: CASSLSLGQADGYTF. CDR3 bases: TGTGCCAGCAGTTTATCCCTGGGACAGGCGGATGGCTACACCTTC. J is TRBJ1-2 and V is TRBV28; TRBD1 aligns across 8 bases. The trim removed 1 base at V and 6 bases at J, leaving 7 bases unmatched. This CDR3 region has 15 residues. The germline CDR1 and CDR2 sequences are MDHEN and SYDVKM.